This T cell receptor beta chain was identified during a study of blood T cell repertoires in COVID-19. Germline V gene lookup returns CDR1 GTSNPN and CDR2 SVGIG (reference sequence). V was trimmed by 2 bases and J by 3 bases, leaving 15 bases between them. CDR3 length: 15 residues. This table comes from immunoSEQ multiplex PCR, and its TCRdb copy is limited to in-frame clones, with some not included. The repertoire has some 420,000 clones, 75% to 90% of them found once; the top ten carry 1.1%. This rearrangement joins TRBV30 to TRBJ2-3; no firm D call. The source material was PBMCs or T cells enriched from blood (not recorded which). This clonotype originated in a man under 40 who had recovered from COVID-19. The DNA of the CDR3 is TGTGCCTGGAGTCCCCGAGGAGATCTGACAGATACGCAGTATTTT. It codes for CAWSPRGDLTDTQYF.